These T cell receptor beta chains were read from a single sample in a study of blood T cell repertoires in COVID-19. Produced via immunoSEQ multiplex PCR; TCRdb's table is partial and in-frame only. The sample lists roughly 150,000 clones, approximately 87% seen once, with roughly 4% in the top ten. Sequenced sample: peripheral blood. The receptors come from a woman aged 70-85 years with acute or convalescent COVID-19. The CDR3 runs from the conserved cysteine through the conserved F or W. The order of the fields is D gene, J gene, clone size, V gene, CDR3 DNA, CDR3 protein. D genes are given only for firm matches. Not all rows give a size; the values are once, few, many and, for expanded clones, a class.

D gene: TRBD2; J gene: TRBJ2-1; clone size: -; V gene: TRBV5-1; CDR3 DNA: TGCGCCAGCAGCGGCAGGACTAGCGGGGGGGCGTACAATGAGCAGTTCTTC; CDR3 protein: CASSGRTSGGAYNEQFF
D gene: -; J gene: TRBJ2-7; clone size: -; V gene: TRBV30; CDR3 DNA: TGTGCCTGGACGCTCGGGACACCCTCCTACGAGCAGTACTTC; CDR3 protein: CAWTLGTPSYEQYF
D gene: TRBD1; J gene: TRBJ1-2; clone size: -; V gene: TRBV15; CDR3 DNA: TGTGCCACCAGCAGAGATCAGACAGGGCGGCTCGGCTACACCTTC; CDR3 protein: CATSRDQTGRLGYTF
D gene: -; J gene: TRBJ1-4; clone size: -; V gene: TRBV6-1; CDR3 DNA: TGTGCCAGCAGTGAATGGAGTTCTAATGAAAAACTGTTTTTT; CDR3 protein: CASSEWSSNEKLFF
D gene: -; J gene: TRBJ2-7; clone size: -; V gene: TRBV10-3; CDR3 DNA: TGTGCCACATACATGACAGGTTCCTACGAGCAGTACTTC; CDR3 protein: CATYMTGSYEQYF
D gene: -; J gene: TRBJ1-5; clone size: -; V gene: TRBV4-2; CDR3 DNA: TGTGCCAGCAGCCAAGTCTTGGGTACGGGTAATCAGCCCCAGCATTTT; CDR3 protein: CASSQVLGTGNQPQHF
D gene: TRBD1; J gene: TRBJ2-4; clone size: -; V gene: TRBV5-1; CDR3 DNA: TGCGCCAGCAGCTTGGGAACAGGGGCCGTTTCTGTGGCCAAAAACATTCAGTACTTC; CDR3 protein: CASSLGTGAVSVAKNIQYF
D gene: -; J gene: TRBJ2-7; clone size: few; V gene: TRBV5-6; CDR3 DNA: TGTGCCAGCAGCTTGGCCGCCGGCTCCTACGAGCAGTACTTC; CDR3 protein: CASSLAAGSYEQYF
D gene: -; J gene: TRBJ1-2; clone size: -; V gene: TRBV7-8; CDR3 DNA: TGTGCCAGCAGCTTAGTGCAGGGTTCTAACTATGGCTACACCTTC; CDR3 protein: CASSLVQGSNYGYTF
D gene: -; J gene: TRBJ2-7; clone size: -; V gene: TRBV7-9; CDR3 DNA: TGTGCCAGCAGCCCCGACTCCGGCGAGCAGTACTTC; CDR3 protein: CASSPDSGEQYF
D gene: -; J gene: TRBJ2-2; clone size: few; V gene: TRBV18; CDR3 DNA: TGTGCCAGCTCACCACCGTCGGCTAGGGCGGGCGCCGGGGAGCTGTTTTTT; CDR3 protein: CASSPPSARAGAGELFF
D gene: -; J gene: TRBJ2-2; clone size: -; V gene: TRBV9; CDR3 DNA: TGTGCCAGCACCCCCGGACGGACGGCGGGCACCGGGGAGCTGTTTTTT; CDR3 protein: CASTPGRTAGTGELFF
D gene: -; J gene: TRBJ1-1; clone size: -; V gene: TRBV21-1; CDR3 DNA: TGTGCCAGCAGCAAAGGGTCACAGAAGAACACTGAAGCTTTCTTT; CDR3 protein: CASSKGSQKNTEAFF
D gene: TRBD1; J gene: TRBJ1-2; clone size: -; V gene: TRBV3-1/TRBV3-2; CDR3 DNA: TGTGCCAGCAGCGTCGGGACAGGGGAGGGCTACACCTTC; CDR3 protein: CASSVGTGEGYTF
D gene: -; J gene: TRBJ2-1; clone size: once; V gene: TRBV3-1/TRBV3-2; CDR3 DNA: TGTGCCAGCAGCCAAGTTCGAAATCGGTACAATGAGCAGTTCTTC; CDR3 protein: CASSQVRNRYNEQFF
D gene: -; J gene: TRBJ1-5; clone size: -; V gene: TRBV7-2; CDR3 DNA: TGTGCCAGCAGCTTTTACGGAGCAAATCAGCCCCAGCATTTT; CDR3 protein: CASSFYGANQPQHF
D gene: TRBD1; J gene: TRBJ1-1; clone size: -; V gene: TRBV7-2; CDR3 DNA: TGTGCCAGCAGCTCACAGGGGTTTTCAACTGAAGCTTTCTTT; CDR3 protein: CASSSQGFSTEAFF
D gene: -; J gene: TRBJ2-7; clone size: -; V gene: TRBV11-2; CDR3 DNA: TGTGCCAGCAGCGAGGCCCCCTCCCCCTCCTACGAGCAGTACTTC; CDR3 protein: CASSEAPSPSYEQYF
D gene: TRBD1; J gene: TRBJ1-6; clone size: -; V gene: TRBV2; CDR3 DNA: TGTGCCAGCAGACCGACAGGGGACTATAATTCACCCCTCCACTTT; CDR3 protein: CASRPTGDYNSPLHF
D gene: -; J gene: TRBJ1-4; clone size: few; V gene: TRBV6-2/TRBV6-3; CDR3 DNA: TGTGCCAGCAGCCAGCGGGAAAAACTGTTTTTT; CDR3 protein: CASSQREKLFF
D gene: TRBD2; J gene: TRBJ2-3; clone size: -; V gene: TRBV29-1; CDR3 DNA: TGCAGCGTTGTTCGGGACTACACAGATACGCAGTATTTT; CDR3 protein: CSVVRDYTDTQYF
D gene: -; J gene: TRBJ2-3; clone size: -; V gene: TRBV5-1; CDR3 DNA: TGCGCCAGCAGCTTGGGACAAGCTCCTGGCACAGATACGCAGTATTTT; CDR3 protein: CASSLGQAPGTDTQYF
D gene: TRBD1; J gene: TRBJ2-1; clone size: -; V gene: TRBV18; CDR3 DNA: TGTGCCAGCTCAAGACAGGGGCTTTACAATGAGCAGTTCTTC; CDR3 protein: CASSRQGLYNEQFF
D gene: TRBD1; J gene: TRBJ1-4; clone size: -; V gene: TRBV2; CDR3 DNA: TGTGCCAGCAGAACCGGGACAGGGGATGAAAAACTGTTTTTT; CDR3 protein: CASRTGTGDEKLFF
D gene: -; J gene: TRBJ1-1; clone size: -; V gene: TRBV30; CDR3 DNA: TGTGCCTGGAGGATCGGCACTGAAGCTTTCTTT; CDR3 protein: CAWRIGTEAFF
D gene: -; J gene: TRBJ2-3; clone size: -; V gene: TRBV29-1; CDR3 DNA: TGCAGCGTTGAACCGAGAATGGAGACAGATACGCAGTATTTT; CDR3 protein: CSVEPRMETDTQYF
D gene: TRBD1; J gene: TRBJ1-1; clone size: -; V gene: TRBV29-1; CDR3 DNA: TGCAGCGTTGGGACAGGGAGGACTGAAGCTTTCTTT; CDR3 protein: CSVGTGRTEAFF
D gene: -; J gene: TRBJ1-5; clone size: -; V gene: TRBV28; CDR3 DNA: TGTGCCAGCAGTTGGGGGCTAGGGTATAGCAATCAGCCCCAGCATTTT; CDR3 protein: CASSWGLGYSNQPQHF
D gene: TRBD2; J gene: TRBJ2-7; clone size: -; V gene: TRBV7-2; CDR3 DNA: TGTGCCAGCAGCTTAGCTGTCGCGGGAGGTTCCCACGAGCAGTACTTC; CDR3 protein: CASSLAVAGGSHEQYF
D gene: -; J gene: TRBJ1-2; clone size: -; V gene: TRBV7-9; CDR3 DNA: TGTGCCAGCAGCTTAAGCGGAGGGGATGGCTACACCTTC; CDR3 protein: CASSLSGGDGYTF
D gene: TRBD1; J gene: TRBJ2-1; clone size: -; V gene: TRBV12-5; CDR3 DNA: TGTGCTAGTGGTCCGGGACAGGGGGCGAGGAATGAGCAGTTCTTC; CDR3 protein: CASGPGQGARNEQFF
D gene: TRBD1; J gene: TRBJ1-4; clone size: -; V gene: TRBV4-2; CDR3 DNA: TGTGCCAGCAGCCAAAACACCGGGACAGGGGGCTTTAAACTGTTTTTT; CDR3 protein: CASSQNTGTGGFKLFF
D gene: TRBD2; J gene: TRBJ2-6; clone size: -; V gene: TRBV9; CDR3 DNA: TGTGCCAGCAGCGAGCCATCAGCGGGGCTGTCTGGGGCCAACGTCCTGACTTTC; CDR3 protein: CASSEPSAGLSGANVLTF
D gene: -; J gene: TRBJ2-2; clone size: once; V gene: TRBV7-9; CDR3 DNA: TGTGCCAGCAGCTTAGGACTCGCCGGGACGGGAGTCACCGGGGAGCTGTTTTTT; CDR3 protein: CASSLGLAGTGVTGELFF
D gene: -; J gene: TRBJ1-6; clone size: -; V gene: TRBV2; CDR3 DNA: TGTGCCAGCAATCGAGTGGATTCACCCCTCCACTTT; CDR3 protein: CASNRVDSPLHF
D gene: -; J gene: TRBJ1-6; clone size: -; V gene: TRBV3-1/TRBV3-2; CDR3 DNA: TGTGCCAGCAGCCAAGGGGCCCAGGGAAATTCACCCCTCCACTTT; CDR3 protein: CASSQGAQGNSPLHF
D gene: -; J gene: TRBJ2-2; clone size: -; V gene: TRBV5-6; CDR3 DNA: TGTGCCAGCAGCTGGGCCGTTGTAGGCACCGGGGAGCTGTTTTTT; CDR3 protein: CASSWAVVGTGELFF
D gene: -; J gene: TRBJ1-1; clone size: -; V gene: TRBV6-6; CDR3 DNA: TGTGCCAGCTCGACCCCGCGGGGGGTTTGGGGTGAAGCTTTCTTT; CDR3 protein: CASSTPRGVWGEAFF
D gene: -; J gene: TRBJ1-2; clone size: -; V gene: TRBV24-1; CDR3 DNA: TGTGCCACCAGCGGCCTTGGACAGAGCTATGGCTACACCTTC; CDR3 protein: CATSGLGQSYGYTF
D gene: TRBD1; J gene: TRBJ1-3; clone size: -; V gene: TRBV6-1; CDR3 DNA: TGTGCCAGCAGTGCCCGAGGACAGGCGCGATCTGGAAACACCATATATTTT; CDR3 protein: CASSARGQARSGNTIYF
D gene: -; J gene: TRBJ2-7; clone size: -; V gene: TRBV6-2/TRBV6-3; CDR3 DNA: TGTGCCAGCAGTTACTCGGGGGGTGACAAGACCCCCTACGAGCAGTACTTC; CDR3 protein: CASSYSGGDKTPYEQYF
D gene: TRBD2; J gene: TRBJ2-3; clone size: -; V gene: TRBV20-1; CDR3 DNA: TGCAGTGCTAGTCCCGGGACTAGCGGGAGGGCCCCGCAGTATTTT; CDR3 protein: CSASPGTSGRAPQYF